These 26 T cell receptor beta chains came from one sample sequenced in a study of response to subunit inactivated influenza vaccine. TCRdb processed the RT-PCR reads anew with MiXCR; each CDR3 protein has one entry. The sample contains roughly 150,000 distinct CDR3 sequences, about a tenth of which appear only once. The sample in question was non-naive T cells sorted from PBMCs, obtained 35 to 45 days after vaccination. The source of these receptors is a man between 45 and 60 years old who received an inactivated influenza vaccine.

CDR3 nucleotides: TGTGCCAGTACCCCCGAGGTGGGGGCTGGGGCCAACGTCCTGACTTTC. Protein sequence: CASTPEVGAGANVLTF. V and J are TRBV19 and TRBJ2-6; D is tentatively TRBD1 or TRBD2 (5 bases each). CDR1 and CDR2 (germline): LNHDA, SQIVND (reference sequence). CDR3 length: 16 amino acids. Trimming took off 7 bases at V and 2 bases at J, with 15 bases between the two ends. The complete variable domain, with remaining parts taken from reference TRBV19 and TRBJ2-6, reads DGGITQSPKYLFRKEGQNVTLSCEQNLNHDAMYWYRQDPGQGLRLIYYSQIVNDFQKGDIAEGYSVSREKKESFPLTVTSAQKNPTAFYLCASTPEVGAGANVLTFGAGSRLTVL.

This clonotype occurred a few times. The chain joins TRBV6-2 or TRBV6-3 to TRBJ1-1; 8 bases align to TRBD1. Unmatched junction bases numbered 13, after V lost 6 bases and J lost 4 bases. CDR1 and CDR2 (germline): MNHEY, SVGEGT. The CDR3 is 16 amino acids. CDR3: CASSHDRGTVSTEAFF. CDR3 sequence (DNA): TGTGCCAGCAGCCACGACAGGGGAACAGTAAGCACTGAAGCTTTCTTT.

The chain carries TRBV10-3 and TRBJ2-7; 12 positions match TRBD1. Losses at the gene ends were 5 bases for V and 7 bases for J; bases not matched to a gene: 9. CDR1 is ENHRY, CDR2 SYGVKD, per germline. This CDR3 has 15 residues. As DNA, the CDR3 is TGTGCCATCAGTAGTCCGGGACAGGGGGCTTATGAGCAGTACTTC. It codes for CAISSPGQGAYEQYF.

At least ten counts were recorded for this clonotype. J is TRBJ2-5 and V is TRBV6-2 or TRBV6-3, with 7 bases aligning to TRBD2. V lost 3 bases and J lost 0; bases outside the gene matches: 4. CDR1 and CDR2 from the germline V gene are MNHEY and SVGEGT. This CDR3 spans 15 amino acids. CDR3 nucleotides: TGTGCCAGCAGTTATCTAGCGGAAAACCAAGAGACCCAGTACTTC. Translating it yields CASSYLAENQETQYF.

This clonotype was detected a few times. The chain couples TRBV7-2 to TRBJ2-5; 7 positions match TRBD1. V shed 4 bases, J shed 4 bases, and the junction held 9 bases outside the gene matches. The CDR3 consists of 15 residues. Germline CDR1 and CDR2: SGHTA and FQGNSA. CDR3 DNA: TGTGCCAGCAGCTCAGATGACAGGGTTGGAGAGACCCAGTACTTC. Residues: CASSSDDRVGETQYF.

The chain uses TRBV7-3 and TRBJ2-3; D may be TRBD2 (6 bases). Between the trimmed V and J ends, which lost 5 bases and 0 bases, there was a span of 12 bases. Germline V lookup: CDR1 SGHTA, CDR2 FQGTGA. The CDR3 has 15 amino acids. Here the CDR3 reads CASSRSAGSTDTQYF. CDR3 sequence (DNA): TGTGCCAGCAGCCGGTCAGCGGGTAGCACAGATACGCAGTATTTT.

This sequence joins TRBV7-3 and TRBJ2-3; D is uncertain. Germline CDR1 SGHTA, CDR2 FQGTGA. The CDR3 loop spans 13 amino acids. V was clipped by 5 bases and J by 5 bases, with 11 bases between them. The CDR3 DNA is TGTGCCAGCAGCCCCAGGACCAGAGATACGCAGTATTTT. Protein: CASSPRTRDTQYF.

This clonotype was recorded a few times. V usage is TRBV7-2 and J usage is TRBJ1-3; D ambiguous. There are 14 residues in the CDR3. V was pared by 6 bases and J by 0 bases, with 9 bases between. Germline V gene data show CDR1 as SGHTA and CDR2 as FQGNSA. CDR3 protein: CASSRPGSGNTIYF. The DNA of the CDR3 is TGTGCCAGCAGTCGCCCGGGCTCTGGAAACACCATATATTTT.

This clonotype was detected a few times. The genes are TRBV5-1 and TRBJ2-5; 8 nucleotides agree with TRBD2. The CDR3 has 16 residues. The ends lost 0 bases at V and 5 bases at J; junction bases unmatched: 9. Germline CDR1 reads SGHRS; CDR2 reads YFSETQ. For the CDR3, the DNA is TGCGCCAGCAGCTTGGGATCAGCGGGGGCCGGGGAGACCCAGTACTTC. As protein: CASSLGSAGAGETQYF.

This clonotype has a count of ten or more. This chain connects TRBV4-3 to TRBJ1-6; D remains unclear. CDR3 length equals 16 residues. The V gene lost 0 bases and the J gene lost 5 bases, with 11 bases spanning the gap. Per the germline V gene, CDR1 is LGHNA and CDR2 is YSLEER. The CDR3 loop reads CASSQEALGNNSPLHF. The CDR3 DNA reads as TGCGCCAGCAGCCAAGAAGCCTTAGGAAATAATTCACCCCTCCACTTT.

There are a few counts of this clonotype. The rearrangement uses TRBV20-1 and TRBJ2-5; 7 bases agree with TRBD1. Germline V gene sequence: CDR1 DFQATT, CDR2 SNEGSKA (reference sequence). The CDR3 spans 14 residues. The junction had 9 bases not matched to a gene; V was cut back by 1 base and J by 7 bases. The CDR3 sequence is CSARGQGGFGTQYF. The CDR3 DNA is TGCAGTGCTAGAGGACAGGGTGGTTTTGGGACCCAGTACTTC.

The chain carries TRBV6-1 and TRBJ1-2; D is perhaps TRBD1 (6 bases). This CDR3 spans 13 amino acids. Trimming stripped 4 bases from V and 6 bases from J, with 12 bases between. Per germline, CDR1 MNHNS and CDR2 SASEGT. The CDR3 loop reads CASSAGTFDGYTF. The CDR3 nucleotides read TGTGCCAGCAGTGCCGGGACATTTGATGGCTACACCTTC.

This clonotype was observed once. The CDR3: CASSGGGSGGRETQYF. The CDR3 nucleotides read TGCGCCAGCAGCGGCGGCGGGTCGGGGGGGAGAGAGACCCAGTACTTC. The chain joins TRBV5-1 to TRBJ2-5; TRBD2 matches at 8 bases. This CDR3 contains 16 residues. Germline lookup yields CDR1 SGHRS and CDR2 YFSETQ. The V segment lost 4 bases and the J segment 4 bases; nucleotides outside the gene matches: 12.

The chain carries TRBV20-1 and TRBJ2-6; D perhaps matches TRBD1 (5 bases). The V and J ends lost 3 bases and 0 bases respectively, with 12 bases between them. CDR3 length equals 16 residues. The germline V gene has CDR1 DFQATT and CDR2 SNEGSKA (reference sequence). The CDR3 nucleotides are TGCAGTGCTAGGACAGAGTATATCTCTGGGGCCAACGTCCTGACTTTC. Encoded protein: CSARTEYISGANVLTF.

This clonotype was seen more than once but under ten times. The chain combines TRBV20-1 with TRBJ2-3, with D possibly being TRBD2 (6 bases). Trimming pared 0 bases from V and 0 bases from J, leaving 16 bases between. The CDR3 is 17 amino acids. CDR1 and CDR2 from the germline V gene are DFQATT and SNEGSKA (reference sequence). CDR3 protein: CSARDVRGVPSTDTQYF. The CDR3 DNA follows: TGCAGTGCTAGAGATGTGCGGGGCGTCCCCAGCACAGATACGCAGTATTTT.

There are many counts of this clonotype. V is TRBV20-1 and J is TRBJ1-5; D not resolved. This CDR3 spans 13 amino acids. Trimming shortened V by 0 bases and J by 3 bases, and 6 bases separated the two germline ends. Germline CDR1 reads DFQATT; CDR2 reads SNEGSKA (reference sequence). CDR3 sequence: CSARDVNNQPQHF. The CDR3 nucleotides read TGCAGTGCTAGAGATGTGAACAATCAGCCCCAGCATTTT.

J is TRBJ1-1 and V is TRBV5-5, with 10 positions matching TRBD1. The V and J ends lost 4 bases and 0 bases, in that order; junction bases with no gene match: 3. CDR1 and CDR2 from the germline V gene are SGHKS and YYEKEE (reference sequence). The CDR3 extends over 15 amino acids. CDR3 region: CASSVDRGVNTEAFF. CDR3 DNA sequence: TGTGCCAGCAGCGTGGACAGGGGGGTGAACACTGAAGCTTTCTTT.

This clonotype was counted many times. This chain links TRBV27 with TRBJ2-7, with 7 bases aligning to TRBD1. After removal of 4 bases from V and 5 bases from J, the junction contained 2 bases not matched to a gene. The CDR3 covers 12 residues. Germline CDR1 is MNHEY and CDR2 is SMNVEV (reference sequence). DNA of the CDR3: TGTGCCAGCAGTTCGACAGGGAACGAGCAGTACTTC. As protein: CASSSTGNEQYF.

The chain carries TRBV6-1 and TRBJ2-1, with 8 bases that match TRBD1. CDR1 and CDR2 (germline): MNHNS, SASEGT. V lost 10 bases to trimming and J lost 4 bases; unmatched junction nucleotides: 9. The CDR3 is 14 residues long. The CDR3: CAISGTGLYNEQFF. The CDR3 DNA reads TGTGCCATCTCCGGGACAGGCTTGTACAATGAGCAGTTCTTC.

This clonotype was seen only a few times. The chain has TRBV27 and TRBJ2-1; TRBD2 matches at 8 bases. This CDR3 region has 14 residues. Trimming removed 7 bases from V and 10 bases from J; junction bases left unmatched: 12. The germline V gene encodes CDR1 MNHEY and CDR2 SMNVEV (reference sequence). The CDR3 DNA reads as TGTGCCAGCAAATCCGGGACTAGTGGTACGGAGCAGTTCTTC. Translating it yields CASKSGTSGTEQFF.

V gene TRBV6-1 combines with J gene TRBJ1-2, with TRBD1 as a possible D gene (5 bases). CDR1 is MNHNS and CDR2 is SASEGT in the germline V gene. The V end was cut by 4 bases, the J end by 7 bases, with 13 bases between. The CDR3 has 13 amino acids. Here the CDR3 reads CASSVGGGRGYTF. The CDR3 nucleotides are TGTGCCAGCAGTGTTGGTGGGGGACGTGGCTACACCTTC.

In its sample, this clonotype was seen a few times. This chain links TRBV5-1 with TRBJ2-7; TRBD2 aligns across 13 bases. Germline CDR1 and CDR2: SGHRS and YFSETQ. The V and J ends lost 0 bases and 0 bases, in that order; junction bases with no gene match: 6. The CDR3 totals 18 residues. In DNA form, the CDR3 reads TGCGCCAGCAGCTTGGCCTTGGGGACTAGCGGGGTCTCCTACGAGCAGTACTTC. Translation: CASSLALGTSGVSYEQYF.

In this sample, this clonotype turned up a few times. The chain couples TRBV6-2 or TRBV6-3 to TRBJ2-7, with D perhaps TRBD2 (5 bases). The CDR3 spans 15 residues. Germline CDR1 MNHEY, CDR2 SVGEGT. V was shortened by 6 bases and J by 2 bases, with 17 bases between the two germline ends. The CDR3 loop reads CASRPGNFGTYEQYF. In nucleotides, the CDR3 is TGTGCCAGCAGACCCGGGAATTTCGGGACCTACGAGCAGTACTTC.

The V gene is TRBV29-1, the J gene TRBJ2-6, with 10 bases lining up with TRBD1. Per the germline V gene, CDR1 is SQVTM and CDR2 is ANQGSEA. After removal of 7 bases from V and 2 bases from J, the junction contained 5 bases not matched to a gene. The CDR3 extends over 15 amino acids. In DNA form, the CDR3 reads TGCAGCGCGGGACAGGGGAGTACTGGGGCCAACGTCCTGACTTTC. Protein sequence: CSAGQGSTGANVLTF.

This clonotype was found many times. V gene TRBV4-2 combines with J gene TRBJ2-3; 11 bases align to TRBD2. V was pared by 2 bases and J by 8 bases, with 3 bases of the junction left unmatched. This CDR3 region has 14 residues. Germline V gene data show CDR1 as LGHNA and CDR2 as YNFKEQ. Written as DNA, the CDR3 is TGTGCCAGCAGCCAACCACTAGCGGGAGTTACGCAGTATTTT. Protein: CASSQPLAGVTQYF.

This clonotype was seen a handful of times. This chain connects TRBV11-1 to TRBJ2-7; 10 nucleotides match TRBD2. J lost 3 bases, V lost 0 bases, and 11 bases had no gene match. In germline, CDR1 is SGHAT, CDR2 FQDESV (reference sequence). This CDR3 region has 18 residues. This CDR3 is CASSLALAGVFTDYEQYF. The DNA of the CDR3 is TGTGCCAGCAGCTTAGCGCTAGCGGGAGTCTTTACAGACTACGAGCAGTACTTC.